A single sample is the source of the 23 T cell receptor beta chains below, sequenced in a study of blood T cell repertoires in COVID-19. The repertoire was sequenced with immunoSEQ multiplex PCR; TCRdb's copy has only in-frame clones and lacks some. There are 200,000 to 250,000 clones in the sample; around 80% occur only once, and 6.5% to 9% lies in the top ten. Input material: PBMCs or T cells enriched from blood (not recorded which). All receptors derive from a middle-aged woman with acute COVID-19.

CDR3 residues: CASSKPFRGQGPDEQYF. The CDR3 DNA reads TGTGCCAGCAGCAAACCGTTTAGGGGACAGGGGCCCGACGAGCAGTACTTC. The chain recombines TRBV7-8 with TRBJ2-7; 10 bases match TRBD1. There are 17 residues in the CDR3. V lost 5 bases to trimming and J lost 5 bases; unmatched junction nucleotides: 15. Per the germline V gene, CDR1 is SGHVS and CDR2 is FQNEAQ.

The V gene is TRBV29-1, the J gene TRBJ1-4, with a weak D call TRBD1 (6 bases). With 5 bases removed from V and 4 bases from J, the gap between germline ends came to 11 bases. The CDR3 covers 13 residues. Germline V CDR1 and CDR2: SQVTM, ANQGSEA. In nucleotides, the CDR3 is TGCAGCGTTCAGGGGCGCGTTAATGAAAAACTGTTTTTT. Protein product: CSVQGRVNEKLFF. The variable domain in full, completed from reference TRBV29-1 and TRBJ1-4, reads SAVISQKPSRDICQRGTSLTIQCQVDSQVTMMFWYRQQPGQSLTLIATANQGSEATYESGFVIDKFPISRPNLTFSTLTVSNMSPEDSSIYLCSVQGRVNEKLFFGSGTQLSVL.

The CDR3 spells CASSRALERGYTF. The CDR3 coding sequence is TGTGCCAGCAGCCGAGCCCTGGAGCGAGGCTACACCTTC. The V gene is TRBV7-9, the J gene TRBJ1-2; D call uncertain. The ends were cut back, 5 bases at V and 8 bases at J, with 15 bases in the middle. The germline gives CDR1 SEHNR, CDR2 FQNEAQ (reference sequence). The length of the CDR3 is 13 residues. Drawing the rest from reference TRBV7-9 and TRBJ1-2, the complete variable domain is DTGVSQNPRHKITKRGQNVTFRCDPISEHNRLYWYRQTLGQGPEFLTYFQNEAQLEKSRLLSDRFSAERPKGSFSTLEIQRTEQGDSAMYLCASSRALERGYTFGSGTRLTVV.

This clone was seen a single time. The chain employs TRBV19 and TRBJ1-1, with 7 positions matching TRBD1. This CDR3 contains 17 residues. Per the germline V gene, CDR1 is LNHDA and CDR2 is SQIVND (reference sequence). V trimming: 3 bases; J trimming: 1 base; junction bases outside the gene matches: 11. In DNA form, the CDR3 reads TGTGCCAGTAGTATGATACCGTCCGGGACAGAGAACACTGAAGCTTTCTTT. Amino acids: CASSMIPSGTENTEAFF. The variable domain in full, completed from reference TRBV19 and TRBJ1-1, reads DGGITQSPKYLFRKEGQNVTLSCEQNLNHDAMYWYRQDPGQGLRLIYYSQIVNDFQKGDIAEGYSVSREKKESFPLTVTSAQKNPTAFYLCASSMIPSGTENTEAFFGQGTRLTVV.

The chain employs TRBV7-2 and TRBJ2-1; weak D call: TRBD2 (5 bases). V lost 2 bases, J lost 0 bases, and 8 bases lay in between. In germline, CDR1 is SGHTA, CDR2 FQGNSA. The CDR3 is 15 amino acids. The CDR3 region has the DNA TGTGCCAGCAGCTTAAGCGGCAGCTCCTACAATGAGCAGTTCTTC. Protein product: CASSLSGSSYNEQFF.

This rearrangement joins TRBV28 to TRBJ1-1; D is unresolved. Per the germline V gene, CDR1 is MDHEN and CDR2 is SYDVKM. Trimming left V 6 bases short and J 8 bases short, with 7 bases between. The CDR3 is 10 amino acids. CDR3 sequence: CASRQREAFF. In nucleotides, the CDR3 is TGTGCCAGCAGACAGAGAGAAGCTTTCTTT.

A few counts support this clone. The chain joins TRBV5-5 to TRBJ1-5; D is perhaps TRBD1 (6 bases). Trimming cost V 0 bases and J 6 bases, with 13 bases left between them. The CDR3 extends over 15 amino acids. CDR1 is SGHKS and CDR2 is YYEKEE in the germline V gene (reference sequence). The CDR3 nucleotides are TGTGCCAGCAGCTTGGCCGGACAGAGGGGTCAGCCCCAGCATTTT. Protein: CASSLAGQRGQPQHF.

The rearrangement joins TRBV9 to TRBJ2-3, with TRBD2 identical over 11 bases. The CDR3 consists of 19 residues. J lost 4 bases, V lost 0 bases, and 13 bases had no gene match. Germline V gene lookup returns CDR1 SGDLS and CDR2 YYNGEE. Here the CDR3 reads CASSVAPISGGALADTQYF. The CDR3 bases are TGTGCCAGCAGCGTAGCCCCTATTAGCGGGGGGGCCCTTGCAGATACGCAGTATTTT.

This clone was observed a handful of times. The chain recombines TRBV2 with TRBJ1-2, with 9 positions matching TRBD1. The CDR3 runs 14 residues. Germline V gene lookup returns CDR1 SNHLY and CDR2 FYNNEI. V gave up 4 bases and J gave up 5 bases; unmatched junction bases: 5. CDR3 sequence: CASSGDREGYGYTF. The CDR3 DNA reads TGTGCCAGCAGTGGGGACAGGGAGGGATATGGCTACACCTTC. The full variable domain, rest sourced from reference TRBV2 and TRBJ1-2, is EPEVTQTPSHQVTQMGQEVILRCVPISNHLYFYWYRQILGQKVEFLVSFYNNEISEKSEIFDDQFSVERPDGSNFTLKIRSTKLEDSAMYFCASSGDREGYGYTFGSGTRLTVV.

The gene calls are TRBV2 and TRBJ1-5; D possibly corresponds to TRBD1 (6 bases). With 8 bases removed from V and 4 bases from J, the gap between germline ends came to 21 bases. Germline loops: CDR1 SNHLY, CDR2 FYNNEI. This CDR3 contains 16 residues. The CDR3 loop is CASANPQGSKNQPQHF. Here the CDR3 DNA reads TGTGCCAGCGCCAATCCACAGGGTTCGAAGAATCAGCCCCAGCATTTT.

V and J are TRBV28 and TRBJ1-4; perhaps TRBD1 as D (5 bases). CDR3 length: 16 residues. The germline CDR1 and CDR2 sequences are MDHEN and SYDVKM. V gave up 1 base and J gave up 8 bases, with 17 bases separating them. The CDR3 sequence is CASSLLGKGLEEKLFF. CDR3 nucleotide sequence: TGTGCCAGCAGTTTATTGGGAAAGGGGCTTGAGGAAAAACTGTTTTTT. Using reference TRBV28 and TRBJ1-4 for the parts outside the CDR3, the full variable domain is DVKVTQSSRYLVKRTGEKVFLECVQDMDHENMFWYRQDPGLGLRLIYFSYDVKMKEKGDIPEGYSVSREKKERFSLILESASTNQTSMYLCASSLLGKGLEEKLFFGSGTQLSVL.

This chain joins TRBV5-1 and TRBJ2-3, with 9 bases identical to TRBD2. Germline CDR1 is SGHRS and CDR2 is YFSETQ. V shed 2 bases, J shed 6 bases, and the junction held 10 bases outside the gene matches. This CDR3 region has 16 residues. The CDR3 protein is CASSFGRLAGSDTQYF. The DNA for the CDR3 is TGCGCCAGCAGCTTTGGGCGCCTAGCGGGATCGGATACGCAGTATTTT.

The chain employs TRBV6-2 or TRBV6-3 and TRBJ1-1; D not certain. This CDR3 comprises 15 residues. Germline assignment: CDR1 MNHEY and CDR2 SVGEGT. The V and J ends lost 6 bases and 1 base respectively, with 15 bases between them. The CDR3 DNA sequence: TGTGCCAGCAGCCCCCTCCGGGAGCAGAACACTGAAGCTTTCTTT. It is translated as CASSPLREQNTEAFF.

The chain carries TRBV9 and TRBJ2-1; D not resolved. The length of the CDR3 is 13 residues. Per the germline V gene, CDR1 is SGDLS and CDR2 is YYNGEE. Trimming removed 4 bases at V and 8 bases at J, with 13 bases between. The chain's CDR3 is CASSSPPVHEQFF. CDR3 bases: TGTGCCAGCAGCTCCCCCCCTGTTCATGAGCAGTTCTTC. Combining the CDR3 with reference TRBV9 and TRBJ2-1 gives the whole variable domain DSGVTQTPKHLITATGQRVTLRCSPRSGDLSVYWYQQSLDQGLQFLIQYYNGEERAKGNILERFSAQQFPDLHSELNLSSLELGDSALYFCASSSPPVHEQFFGPGTRLTVL.

This clone appeared many times. This chain joins TRBV6-4 and TRBJ2-3, with TRBD1 matching 10 bases. CDR1 is MRHNA and CDR2 is SNTAGT in the germline V gene. The CDR3 extends over 15 amino acids. The V gene end was trimmed by 2 bases and the J gene end by 1 base; junction bases not matched to a gene: 0. The CDR3 loop is CASSDGTGGTDTQYF. For the CDR3, the DNA is TGTGCCAGCAGTGACGGGACAGGGGGCACAGATACGCAGTATTTT.

The V and J genes are TRBV6-5 and TRBJ2-2; D unresolved. The germline V gene encodes CDR1 MNHEY and CDR2 SVGAGI. CDR3 length equals 16 residues. V dropped 0 bases and J dropped 0 bases, with 8 bases sitting between them. This CDR3 is CASSYSSHSNTGELFF. CDR3 nucleotide sequence: TGTGCCAGCAGTTACTCGAGTCACTCGAACACCGGGGAGCTGTTTTTT.

The chain is built from TRBV7-9 and TRBJ2-1; 8 bases align to TRBD2. CDR1 and CDR2 from the germline V gene are SEHNR and FQNEAQ (reference sequence). This CDR3 region has 17 residues. V gave up 2 bases and J gave up 7 bases; unmatched junction bases: 13. The CDR3 loop is CASSLSGGGWFGNEQFF. DNA of the CDR3: TGTGCCAGCAGCTTAAGTGGCGGGGGGTGGTTCGGGAATGAGCAGTTCTTC. The whole variable domain, filled in from reference TRBV7-9 and TRBJ2-1, reads DTGVSQNPRHKITKRGQNVTFRCDPISEHNRLYWYRQTLGQGPEFLTYFQNEAQLEKSRLLSDRFSAERPKGSFSTLEIQRTEQGDSAMYLCASSLSGGGWFGNEQFFGPGTRLTVL.

In this sample, this clone turned up a few times. The chain joins TRBV30 to TRBJ1-6; 9 bases match TRBD1. CDR1 is GTSNPN, CDR2 SVGIG, per germline (reference sequence). The CDR3 runs 14 residues. With V trimmed by 6 bases and J by 6 bases, 6 bases remained unmatched. The DNA of the CDR3 is TGTGCCTGCGCCGGACAGGGGAGTAATTCACCCCTCCACTTT. It specifies CACAGQGSNSPLHF.

The CDR3 DNA reads as TGTGCCAGCAGCTCCTGGACAGGGGGTTACAATGAGCAGTTCTTC. Translating gives CASSSWTGGYNEQFF. This chain uses TRBV5-8 with TRBJ2-1, with 10 nucleotides matching TRBD1. The trim removed 3 bases at V and 4 bases at J, leaving 4 bases unmatched. The V gene's germline CDR1 is SGHTS and CDR2 YDEGEE. The CDR3 covers 15 residues.

There are many counts of this clone. V usage is TRBV10-3 and J usage is TRBJ2-7, with D possibly being TRBD2 (6 bases). Germline CDR1 and CDR2: ENHRY and SYGVKD. This CDR3 is 15 amino acids long. Deletions cut 3 bases from V and 4 bases from J, with 16 bases between. CDR3: CAISDAEGIRYEQYF. DNA for the CDR3: TGTGCCATCAGTGACGCGGAGGGAATAAGGTACGAGCAGTACTTC.

As DNA, the CDR3 is TGTGCCACCAGTAAGACAGGGAACACTGAAGCTTTCTTT. This encodes CATSKTGNTEAFF. V usage is TRBV24-1 and J usage is TRBJ1-1; TRBD1 is a possible D gene (6 bases). CDR1 and CDR2 from the germline V gene are KGHDR and SFDVKD. With 6 bases removed from V and 1 base from J, the gap between germline ends came to 8 bases. The CDR3 consists of 13 residues.

V and J are TRBV30 and TRBJ2-5, with 7 bases aligning to TRBD1. V shed 0 bases, J shed 2 bases, and the junction held 6 bases outside the gene matches. The CDR3 sequence is 15 residues long. Germline values: CDR1 GTSNPN, CDR2 SVGIG (reference sequence). The CDR3 protein is CAWSVKRQGQETQYF. Written as DNA, the CDR3 is TGTGCCTGGAGTGTAAAACGACAGGGACAAGAGACCCAGTACTTC.

The genes are TRBV12-3 or TRBV12-4 and TRBJ1-2; 9 nucleotides line up with TRBD1. The CDR3 totals 13 residues. Unmatched junction bases numbered 6, after V lost 6 bases and J lost 7 bases. The DNA of the CDR3 is TGTGCCAGCAGCCCTAGGGACAGGGTTGGCTACACCTTC. Translated, it gives CASSPRDRVGYTF.